The TCR beta chain described here comes from a study of OX40 agonist ivuxolimab in advanced cancers. From germline, CDR1 is SGHRS and CDR2 YFSETQ. V lost 2 bases to trimming and J lost 6 bases; unmatched junction nucleotides: 7. CDR3 length: 15 residues. This clone has just one count. Generated by immunoSEQ multiplex PCR, the TCRdb table keeps only in-frame clones and is missing some. The data contain fewer than 95,000 clones, 75% to 90% of them singletons. This clonotype originated in an adult with an advanced solid tumor such as melanoma, head and neck, liver or kidney cancer. The chain couples TRBV5-1 to TRBJ1-5; the match to TRBD1 covers 8 bases. This sample comprised CD4+ or CD8+ T cells sorted from blood, obtained in a trial of the OX40 agonist ivuxolimab. The CDR3 bases are TGCGCCAGCAGCTTAAACCCAGGGGGCGTTCAGCCCCAGCATTTT. This codes for CASSLNPGGVQPQHF. Variable domain in full (rest from reference TRBV5-1 and TRBJ1-5): KAGVTQTPRYLIKTRGQQVTLSCSPISGHRSVSWYQQTPGQGLQFLFEYFSETQRNKGNFPGRFSGRQFSNSRSEMNVSTLELGDSALYLCASSLNPGGVQPQHFGDGTRLSIL.